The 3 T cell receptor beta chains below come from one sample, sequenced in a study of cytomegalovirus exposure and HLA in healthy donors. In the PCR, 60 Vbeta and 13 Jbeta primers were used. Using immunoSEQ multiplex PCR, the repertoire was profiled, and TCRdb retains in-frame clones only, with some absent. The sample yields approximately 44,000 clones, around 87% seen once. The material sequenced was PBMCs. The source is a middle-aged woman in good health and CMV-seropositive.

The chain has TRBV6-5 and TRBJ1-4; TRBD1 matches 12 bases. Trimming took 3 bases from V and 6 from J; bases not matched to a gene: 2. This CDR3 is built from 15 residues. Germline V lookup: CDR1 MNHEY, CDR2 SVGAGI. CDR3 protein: CASSYGDRGHEKLFF. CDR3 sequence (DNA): TGTGCCAGCAGTTATGGGGACAGGGGGCATGAAAAACTGTTTTTT.

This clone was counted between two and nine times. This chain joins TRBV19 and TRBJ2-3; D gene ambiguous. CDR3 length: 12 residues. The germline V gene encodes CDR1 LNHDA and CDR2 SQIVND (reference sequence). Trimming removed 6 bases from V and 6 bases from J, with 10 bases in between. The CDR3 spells CASSVIRDTQYF. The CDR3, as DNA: TGTGCCAGTAGCGTGATTCGGGATACGCAGTATTTT.

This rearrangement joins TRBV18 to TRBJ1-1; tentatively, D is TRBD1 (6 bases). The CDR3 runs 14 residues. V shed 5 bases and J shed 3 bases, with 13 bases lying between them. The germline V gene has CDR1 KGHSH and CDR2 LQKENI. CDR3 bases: TGTGCCAGCTCAGTAACAGGGAGGGACACTGAAGCTTTCTTT. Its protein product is CASSVTGRDTEAFF.